What follows describes a single T cell receptor beta chain. Its antigen is unidentified. Sorting of CD4+ naive, central memory, regulatory and stem cell-like memory cells was performed via CD45RO/CCR7/CD25/CD127/CD95/CD27. These data are taken from a study of beta chain features in type 1 diabetes. Study-wide results and caveats: The VDJ junctions of type 1 diabetes patients carried fewer insertions and more deletions. For TCRB rearrangement, an influence of HLA type remained unresolved here.

V was shortened by 1 base and J by 7 bases, with 14 bases between the two germline ends. The germline V gene encodes CDR1 ENHRY and CDR2 SYGVKD. The CDR3 runs to 16 residues. Sequencing targeted expressed TCRB transcripts, as all isolated RNA had been reverse transcribed. Only in-frame clones appear in the TCRdb table, and some are missing; sequencing was by immunoSEQ multiplex PCR. Altogether 400,000 to 500,000 clones are present, approximately 14% being singletons, with the ten largest covering less than 0.04%. The sequencing input was naive CD4+ T cells from blood. The sequence was obtained from a man aged 25 to 45 in good health. The chain uses TRBV10-3 and TRBJ1-6; D ambiguous. The CDR3 loop reads CAISEWSVEANSPLHF. The CDR3 DNA reads as TGTGCCATCAGTGAGTGGTCAGTGGAGGCCAATTCACCCCTCCACTTT.